These 28 T cell receptor beta chains came from one sample sequenced in a study of identical twins. Each CDR3 protein is one row after TCRdb ran MiXCR on the 5' RACE reads. The sample consists of around 480,000 distinct CDR3 sequences, roughly an eighth of them appearing once. This sample also appeared in a second study, on yellow fever vaccine responses in identical twins.

The sequenced sample was CD4+ T cells sorted from blood. These receptors were collected from a woman aged 18-30 years in good health.

This clonotype was counted between two and nine times. The V gene is TRBV3-1, the J gene TRBJ2-1, with TRBD2 identical over 8 bases. Losses at the gene ends were 2 bases for V and 0 bases for J; bases not matched to a gene: 6. The CDR3 covers 17 residues. In germline, CDR1 is LGHDT, CDR2 YNNKEL (reference sequence). DNA for the CDR3: TGTGCCAGCAGCCAACGGGCAGCGGGGGACTCCTACAATGAGCAGTTCTTC. Its translation is CASSQRAAGDSYNEQFF.

The chain combines TRBV20-1 with TRBJ1-2; D gene uncertain. Trimming stripped 0 bases from V and 1 base from J, with 0 bases between. Germline V gene sequence: CDR1 DFQATT, CDR2 SNEGSKA (reference sequence). The length of the CDR3 is 11 residues. The CDR3 here is CSARDNYGYTF. The CDR3 bases are TGCAGTGCTAGAGATAACTATGGCTACACCTTC.

The gene calls are TRBV27 and TRBJ2-7, with a weak D call TRBD1 (5 bases). Germline loops: CDR1 MNHEY, CDR2 SMNVEV (reference sequence). The length of the CDR3 is 14 residues. Trimming shortened V by 6 bases and J by 4 bases, and 16 bases separated the two germline ends. The CDR3 loop is CASSIRVKSYEQYF. The CDR3 DNA sequence: TGTGCCAGCAGCATCAGGGTCAAGTCGTACGAGCAGTACTTC.

The rearrangement uses TRBV5-1 and TRBJ1-6; possibly TRBD1 for D (6 bases). V was cut by 1 base and J by 7 bases, with 15 bases left in between. Germline CDR1 is SGHRS and CDR2 is YFSETQ. This CDR3 region has 16 residues. The CDR3 loop reads CASSLYQGQGNSPLHF. The CDR3, as DNA: TGCGCCAGCAGCTTGTATCAGGGGCAGGGGAATTCACCCCTCCACTTT.

The rearrangement links TRBV20-1 to TRBJ1-2; tentatively, D is TRBD1 (6 bases). Trimming took 6 bases from V and 4 from J, leaving 21 bases between them. The CDR3 has 15 amino acids. The V gene's germline CDR1 is DFQATT and CDR2 SNEGSKA (reference sequence). CDR3 DNA sequence: TGCAGTGCCCCCTCAGACGGGGGGGCGTCCTATGGCTACACCTTC. Translated, it gives CSAPSDGGASYGYTF.

The rearrangement links TRBV24-1 to TRBJ2-1; D gene ambiguous. This CDR3 region has 15 residues. Germline V gives CDR1 KGHDR, CDR2 SFDVKD. V was cut by 1 base and J by 2 bases, with 8 bases left in between. CDR3 sequence reads: CATSDFEVPYNEQFF. For the CDR3, the DNA is TGTGCCACCAGTGATTTTGAAGTTCCCTACAATGAGCAGTTCTTC.

On this clonotype: A read error may produce the germline difference seen at one junction end. The chain recombines TRBV7-2 with TRBJ2-7, with a possible D match to TRBD1 (7 bases). Germline V gene lookup returns CDR1 SGHTA and CDR2 FQGNSA. The CDR3 consists of 15 residues. CDR3 region: CVSSLVIRGAYEQYF. CDR3 nucleotides: TGTGTCAGCAGCTTAGTCATCAGGGGGGCCTACGAGCAGTACTTC.

A few counts support this clonotype. This chain uses TRBV20-1 with TRBJ2-1, with 8 bases lining up with TRBD2. CDR1 is DFQATT, CDR2 SNEGSKA, per germline (reference sequence). V was clipped by 7 bases and J by 8 bases; unmatched bases: 13. CDR3 length: 14 residues. CDR3 residues: CSDGGYGGAHEQFF. CDR3 nucleotides: TGCAGTGATGGCGGATACGGGGGGGCCCATGAGCAGTTCTTC.

A few counts support this clonotype. V and J are TRBV7-2 and TRBJ2-5, with D perhaps TRBD2 (6 bases). Trimming stripped 5 bases from V and 4 bases from J, with 14 bases between. CDR1 SGHTA and CDR2 FQGNSA come from the germline V gene. The CDR3 has 14 amino acids. In nucleotides, the CDR3 is TGTGCCAGCAGCGCGGGAAGCGCTCGAGAGACCCAGTACTTC. Its translation is CASSAGSARETQYF.

This chain connects TRBV5-5 to TRBJ1-4; the D gene is possibly TRBD1 (5 bases). Trimming removed 4 bases at V and 8 bases at J, with 18 bases between. CDR3 length equals 15 residues. Germline V gene sequence: CDR1 SGHKS, CDR2 YYEKEE (reference sequence). CDR3 nucleotides: TGTGCCAGCAGCCGAACGGGACCTCGAGAGGAAAAACTGTTTTTT. This encodes CASSRTGPREEKLFF.

This chain uses TRBV6-1 with TRBJ1-5; 8 bases align to TRBD1. J lost 3 bases, V lost 8 bases, and 15 bases had no gene match. The CDR3 has 17 residues. Germline CDR1 and CDR2: MNHNS and SASEGT. CDR3 nucleotide sequence: TGTGCCAGCCACCCTCGCGGGGCTCAGGGGGCCAATCAGCCCCAGCATTTT. Translated, it gives CASHPRGAQGANQPQHF.

This clonotype was seen a handful of times. The chain links TRBV7-2 to TRBJ2-3; D unclear. This CDR3 has 14 residues. Germline CDR1 reads SGHTA; CDR2 reads FQGNSA. V dropped 6 bases and J dropped 1 base, with 11 bases sitting between them. The CDR3 nucleotides are TGTGCCAGCAGGCAAAGAGATGGCACAGATACGCAGTATTTT. Its protein product is CASRQRDGTDTQYF.

This clonotype showed up just a few times. The rearrangement uses TRBV4-3 and TRBJ1-1; D is perhaps TRBD1 (6 bases). The CDR3 is 17 residues long. Germline values: CDR1 LGHNA, CDR2 YSLEER. CDR3 protein: CARPRRGALTPHTEAFF. The CDR3 DNA sequence: TGCGCTCGGCCGAGGAGGGGGGCCCTGACTCCGCACACTGAAGCTTTCTTT.

The chain is built from TRBV12-3 or TRBV12-4 and TRBJ1-4; D is undetermined. V lost 5 bases, J lost 2 bases, and 15 bases lay in between. The CDR3 consists of 16 residues. DNA for the CDR3: TGTGCCAGCAGTCCTAGGAGGACCGTGACTAATGAAAAACTGTTTTTT. Protein sequence: CASSPRRTVTNEKLFF.

This chain uses TRBV28 with TRBJ2-7, with D perhaps TRBD1 (5 bases). Germline assignment: CDR1 MDHEN and CDR2 SYDVKM. Trimming took off 6 bases at V and 3 bases at J, with 15 bases between the two ends. The length of the CDR3 is 14 residues. The DNA for the CDR3 is TGTGCCAGCAGCGTTCATACAGGATTCTACGAGCAGTACTTC. This encodes CASSVHTGFYEQYF.

The V and J genes are TRBV6-2 or TRBV6-3 and TRBJ2-3, with D uncertain. This CDR3 has 13 residues. Germline-derived CDR1 and CDR2 are MNHEY and SVGEGT. Trimming cost V 8 bases and J 8 bases, with 17 bases left between them. CDR3 sequence reads: CASQLRPLVTQYF. CDR3 nucleotide sequence: TGTGCCAGCCAACTAAGGCCCCTCGTTACGCAGTATTTT.

The chain uses TRBV28 and TRBJ1-3, with no clear D. Germline V gene lookup returns CDR1 MDHEN and CDR2 SYDVKM. Trimming left V 7 bases short and J 2 bases short, with 15 bases between. This CDR3 spans 15 amino acids. CDR3 nucleotides: TGTGCCAGCACCCTAGGGTCCGCGGCTGGAAACACCATATATTTT. It is translated as CASTLGSAAGNTIYF.

This clonotype was seen more than once but under ten times. This rearrangement joins TRBV12-3 or TRBV12-4 to TRBJ2-1; 12 bases fit TRBD2. The CDR3 has 19 amino acids. After removal of 3 bases from V and 0 bases from J, the junction contained 9 bases not matched to a gene. CDR3 nucleotide sequence: TGTGCCAGCAGTTTGAGGCTAGCGGGGGGGATGAGCTCCTACAATGAGCAGTTCTTC. Amino acids: CASSLRLAGGMSSYNEQFF.

The sample holds many counts of this clonotype. The chain joins TRBV24-1 to TRBJ2-7; 10 bases map to TRBD1. Germline V gene sequence: CDR1 KGHDR, CDR2 SFDVKD. V trimming: 3 bases; J trimming: 2 bases; junction bases outside the gene matches: 3. The CDR3 contains 15 residues. This CDR3 reads CATSDPGQGAYEQYF. The CDR3 DNA reads as TGTGCCACCAGTGATCCCGGACAGGGGGCCTACGAGCAGTACTTC.

This clonotype has ten or more counts. The chain uses TRBV7-2 and TRBJ2-3, with 9 nucleotides matching TRBD2. J gave up 4 bases and V 2 bases, and 4 bases lay outside the gene matches. From germline, CDR1 is SGHTA and CDR2 FQGNSA. The CDR3 runs 15 residues. The CDR3 sequence is CASSLRGGAPDTQYF. In DNA form, the CDR3 reads TGTGCCAGCAGCTTACGCGGGGGGGCGCCAGATACGCAGTATTTT.

This clonotype was observed once. The chain joins TRBV21-1 to TRBJ2-7. TRBV21-1 has pseudogene status. This CDR3 comprises 13 residues. Here the CDR3 DNA reads TGTGCCAGCAGCAAATCCGAGAACTACGAGCAGTACTTC. It encodes CASSKSENYEQYF.

CDR3 nucleotides: TGTGCCAGCAGTTACTCCCGACAGGGAAAGGAGACCCAGTACTTC. It is translated as CASSYSRQGKETQYF. V is TRBV28 and J is TRBJ2-5, with 7 bases that match TRBD1. J gave up 5 bases and V 4 bases, and 10 bases lay outside the gene matches. The CDR3 has 15 amino acids. In germline, CDR1 is MDHEN, CDR2 SYDVKM.

This clonotype was recorded a few times. A much bigger clone sits one base away, suggesting this may be a read error. The rearrangement links TRBV14 to TRBJ2-1; D perhaps matches TRBD1 (6 bases). V was shortened by 4 bases and J by 3 bases, with 10 bases between the two germline ends. Germline values: CDR1 SGHDN, CDR2 FVKESK. There are 14 residues in the CDR3. CDR3 in DNA: TGTGCCAGCAGCCTCCGGGACAACTACAATGAGCAGTTCTTC. Translation: CASSLRDNYNEQFF.

This clonotype was detected many times. The chain employs TRBV20-1 and TRBJ2-3; the match to TRBD2 covers 8 bases. CDR1 is DFQATT and CDR2 is SNEGSKA in the germline V gene (reference sequence). Losses at the gene ends were 0 bases for V and 6 bases for J; bases not matched to a gene: 11. The CDR3 is made up of 16 amino acids. The CDR3 sequence: CSARDRSGGASDTQYF. CDR3 sequence (DNA): TGCAGTGCTAGAGATCGATCGGGGGGGGCCTCCGATACGCAGTATTTT.

This clonotype was detected only a few times. The rearrangement uses TRBV20-1 and TRBJ2-3; D unclear. The germline V gene has CDR1 DFQATT and CDR2 SNEGSKA (reference sequence). The CDR3 consists of 15 residues. Trimming removed 0 bases from V and 0 bases from J, with 10 bases in between. CDR3 in DNA: TGCAGTGCTAGAGATGTGTTTACTAGCACAGATACGCAGTATTTT. Its translation is CSARDVFTSTDTQYF.

The V and J genes are TRBV21-1 and TRBJ2-1; the table calls TRBD2, which could not be checked here. TRBV21-1 is a documented pseudogene. The CDR3 length is 10 residues. The CDR3 bases are TGTGCAGGGACTAGCTATGAGCAGTTCTTC. Encoded protein: CAGTSYEQFF.

This chain joins TRBV18 and TRBJ2-1; 9 bases agree with TRBD1. With V trimmed by 5 bases and J by 8 bases, 10 bases remained unmatched. CDR3 size: 15 residues. Per the germline V gene, CDR1 is KGHSH and CDR2 is LQKENI. CDR3 protein: CASSTRGTGSDEQFF. CDR3 in DNA: TGTGCCAGCTCAACACGAGGGACAGGGAGCGATGAGCAGTTCTTC.

Note on this clonotype: The germline gene is not matched at one end of the junction; a read error may be the cause. J is TRBJ2-7 and V is TRBV6-1, with a weak D call TRBD2 (5 bases). The CDR3 covers 13 residues. In germline, CDR1 is MNHNS, CDR2 SASEGT. The DNA for the CDR3 is TGTGCCAGCAGTGAGGGCGGGTCGGCCCGCCAGGACTTC. Translating gives CASSEGGSARQDF.